The 7 T cell receptor beta chains presented below share a single source sample, sequenced in a study of T cell responses to AZD1222 COVID-19 vaccine. TCRdb's copy holds only in-frame clones and misses some; the assay was immunoSEQ multiplex PCR. This sample has some 96,000 clones, with 70% to 85% found just once. This sample comprised peripheral blood, obtained 28 days after the second AZD1222 dose. The origin of the receptors is an adult who received the AZD1222 COVID-19 vaccine.

J is TRBJ1-2 and V is TRBV12-5; D call uncertain. Trimming cost V 2 bases and J 9 bases, with 10 bases left between them. From germline, CDR1 is LGHNT and CDR2 FRNRAP. This CDR3 region has 12 residues. CDR3 loop: CASGLITASYTF. In DNA form, the CDR3 reads TGTGCTAGTGGTTTGATAACAGCAAGCTACACCTTC.

This clone was detected once. The chain joins TRBV7-8 to TRBJ1-1, with no clear D. Trimming removed 0 bases from V and 0 bases from J, with 11 bases in between. This CDR3 region has 16 residues. The germline V gene encodes CDR1 SGHVS and CDR2 FQNEAQ. The CDR3 DNA reads as TGTGCCAGCAGCTTAGCGCCGGTTGGAATGAACACTGAAGCTTTCTTT. Translating it yields CASSLAPVGMNTEAFF.

This chain joins TRBV29-1 and TRBJ2-2; TRBD1 is a possible D gene (6 bases). The germline V and J ends were trimmed by 3 bases and 0 bases, with 14 bases remaining between them. CDR1 is SQVTM, CDR2 ANQGSEA, per germline. The CDR3 sequence is 16 residues long. CDR3 nucleotides: TGCAGCGTTGAGGCTGGGCAGGGGACGAACACCGGGGAGCTGTTTTTT. This codes for CSVEAGQGTNTGELFF.

The rearrangement uses TRBV7-6 and TRBJ1-6; D unresolved. The CDR3 is 18 amino acids. CDR1 is SGHVS, CDR2 FNYEAQ, per germline. V lost 0 bases to trimming and J lost 0 bases, with 12 bases between them. The CDR3 DNA reads TGTGCCAGCAGCTTAGCGAACCCCGGGAGCTCCTATAATTCACCCCTCCACTTT. This codes for CASSLANPGSSYNSPLHF.

The rearrangement uses TRBV21-1 and TRBJ1-3. TRBV21-1 is tagged as a pseudogene. The CDR3 runs to 14 residues. The CDR3 reads CASSKGKRGNTIYF. The DNA of the CDR3 is TGTGCCAGCAGCAAAGGGAAGAGGGGAAACACCATATATTTT.

The sample holds a few counts of this clone. This chain connects TRBV19 to TRBJ2-7; 9 bases are a match to TRBD1. The CDR3 spans 14 residues. The germline CDR1 and CDR2 sequences are LNHDA and SQIVND (reference sequence). J lost 4 bases, V lost 5 bases, and 6 bases had no gene match. The CDR3 coding sequence is TGTGCCAGTAGTGGGACAGGGAATGGGTACGAGCAGTACTTC. This sequence encodes CASSGTGNGYEQYF.

V usage is TRBV3-1 (or the pseudogene TRBV3-2) and J usage is TRBJ1-5, with no clear D. V was shortened by 2 bases and J by 5 bases, with 7 bases between the two germline ends. From germline, CDR1 is LGHDT and CDR2 YNNKEL (reference sequence). The CDR3 is made up of 13 amino acids. CDR3 nucleotide sequence: TGTGCCAGCAGCCAACAGGATGATCAGCCCCAGCATTTT. Amino acids: CASSQQDDQPQHF.